Presented here are 25 T cell receptor beta chains from one specimen sequenced in a study of T cells in Graves' hyperthyroidism and ophthalmopathy. Researchers took RNA transcripts and amplified the TCR beta CDR3 regions from them. First-round RT-PCR targeting the TCR CDR3 was performed with the HTBI primer set. Each CDR3 protein is one row after TCRdb ran MiXCR on the multiplex PCR reads. Among under 800,000 distinct CDR3 sequences listed, less than 15% were seen once. Sequenced material: blood. The receptor source for this set is a woman younger than 35 with Graves' hyperthyroidism.

This clonotype was recorded many times. The chain carries TRBV28 and TRBJ2-1, with 8 bases lining up with TRBD1. V was clipped by 7 bases and J by 8 bases; unmatched bases: 13. This CDR3 spans 15 amino acids. Germline-derived CDR1 and CDR2 are MDHEN and SYDVKM. CDR3 sequence reads: CASNLAGQGMDEQFF. The CDR3 region has the DNA TGTGCCAGCAACCTCGCCGGACAGGGTATGGATGAGCAGTTCTTC.

This chain joins TRBV6-5 and TRBJ1-1, with D perhaps TRBD1 (5 bases). The length of the CDR3 is 14 residues. Per the germline V gene, CDR1 is MNHEY and CDR2 is SVGAGI. V was shortened by 2 bases and J by 1 base, with 8 bases between the two germline ends. The CDR3 DNA follows: TGTGCCAGCAGTTACGGGGGGGAGAACACTGAAGCTTTCTTT. It yields the protein CASSYGGENTEAFF.

This chain links TRBV6-8 with TRBJ2-7; D is ambiguous. The germline V gene has CDR1 MNHGY and CDR2 SAAAGT. CDR3 size: 15 residues. V lost 6 bases and J lost 2, with 17 bases in between. The DNA of the CDR3 is TGTGCCAGCAGCCCTTACGACGCGATTACCTACGAGCAGTACTTC. Translated, it gives CASSPYDAITYEQYF.

This clonotype was detected many times. The chain couples TRBV18 to TRBJ2-1, with D possibly called TRBD1 or TRBD2 (5 bases each). The CDR3 totals 13 residues. With 6 bases removed from V and 6 bases from J, the gap between germline ends came to 12 bases. From germline, CDR1 is KGHSH and CDR2 LQKENI. The CDR3 region has the DNA TGTGCCAGCTCTCAAACCGGGGCCAATGAGCAGTTCTTC. This sequence encodes CASSQTGANEQFF. Variable domain in full (rest from reference TRBV18 and TRBJ2-1): NAGVMQNPRHLVRRRGQEARLRCSPMKGHSHVYWYRQLPEEGLKFMVYLQKENIIDESGMPKERFSAEFPKEGPSILRIQQVVRGDSAAYFCASSQTGANEQFFGPGTRLTVL.

The chain carries TRBV6-1 and TRBJ2-7; 9 nucleotides line up with TRBD1. The CDR3 totals 16 residues. Trimming removed 3 bases from V and 2 bases from J; junction bases left unmatched: 8. Per germline, CDR1 MNHNS and CDR2 SASEGT. CDR3 loop: CASSDKQGALTYEQYF. In DNA, the CDR3 is TGTGCCAGCAGTGATAAACAGGGGGCACTCACCTACGAGCAGTACTTC.

This clonotype came up many times. The rearrangement joins TRBV4-1 to TRBJ2-1, with 11 bases lining up with TRBD1. The junction had 9 bases not matched to a gene; V was cut back by 4 bases and J by 4 bases. From germline, CDR1 is MGHRA and CDR2 YSYEKL. The CDR3 totals 17 residues. CDR3 sequence: CASSRNPGQGVYNEQFF. DNA for the CDR3: TGCGCCAGCAGCCGCAATCCGGGACAGGGGGTGTACAATGAGCAGTTCTTC.

This clonotype showed up many times. This chain connects TRBV4-3 to TRBJ1-5, with D possibly TRBD1 on 5 matching bases. The CDR3 sequence is 15 residues long. Germline V gene data show CDR1 as LGHNA and CDR2 as YSLEER. Trimming removed 3 bases from V and 3 bases from J, with 12 bases in between. CDR3 in DNA: TGCGCCAGCAGCCAGAAAAGGGGAGACAATCAGCCCCAGCATTTT. Translated, it gives CASSQKRGDNQPQHF.

There are many counts of this clonotype. This chain links TRBV18 with TRBJ1-2, with 10 bases lining up with TRBD1. V trimming: 3 bases; J trimming: 6 bases; junction bases outside the gene matches: 7. Germline V gene sequence: CDR1 KGHSH, CDR2 LQKENI. The CDR3 consists of 15 residues. This CDR3 reads CASSPPGTGANGYTF. Here the CDR3 DNA reads TGTGCCAGCTCACCCCCCGGGACAGGGGCGAATGGCTACACCTTC.

Only a few counts were recorded for this clonotype. The CDR3, as DNA: TGTGCCAGCAGCTTAAGTTCTTTTACCTACGAGCAGTACTTC. This gives the protein CASSLSSFTYEQYF. The chain employs TRBV7-9 and TRBJ2-7; D is unresolved. Germline V CDR1 and CDR2: SEHNR, FQNEAQ (reference sequence). The CDR3 consists of 14 residues. Between the trimmed V and J ends, which lost 2 bases and 2 bases, there was a span of 10 bases.

The chain employs TRBV20-1 and TRBJ1-4, with 8 bases identical to TRBD1. This CDR3 has 14 residues. J lost 8 bases, V lost 3 bases, and 8 bases had no gene match. Per the germline V gene, CDR1 is DFQATT and CDR2 is SNEGSKA (reference sequence). The chain's CDR3 is CSASSGQGGEKLFF. DNA for the CDR3: TGCAGTGCTAGTTCAGGACAGGGCGGCGAAAAACTGTTTTTT.

This clonotype has only a few counts. An end of the junction differs from the germline gene, which may be a read error. The CDR3 DNA is TGTTTGGGAACAGGGGGCTGGTGGACTGAAGCTTTCTTT. Translated: CLGTGGWWTEAFF. V is TRBV29-1 and J is TRBJ1-1, with 9 nucleotides matching TRBD1. This CDR3 spans 13 amino acids. Per germline, CDR1 SQVTM and CDR2 ANQGSEA.

This chain connects TRBV11-2 to TRBJ2-7; tentative D call: TRBD2 (6 bases). Germline CDR1 reads SGHAT; CDR2 reads FQNNGV. V was trimmed by 0 bases and J by 6 bases, leaving 12 bases between them. The CDR3 is made up of 14 amino acids. CDR3 region: CASSLDPGLPEQYF. The CDR3 DNA reads as TGTGCCAGCAGCTTAGACCCGGGACTCCCCGAGCAGTACTTC.

Only a few counts were recorded for this clonotype. The rearrangement joins TRBV5-6 to TRBJ2-2, with 7 bases lining up with TRBD2. The CDR3 has 19 amino acids. In germline, CDR1 is SGHDT, CDR2 YYEEEE. V trimming: 7 bases; J trimming: 0 bases; junction bases outside the gene matches: 18. CDR3 residues: CASGSGWTSRRSNTGELFF. The DNA of the CDR3 is TGTGCCAGCGGCTCAGGATGGACTAGTCGGAGATCGAACACCGGGGAGCTGTTTTTT.

This clonotype turned up a few times. The V gene is TRBV24-1, the J gene TRBJ1-2, with TRBD1 identical over 11 bases. With 7 bases clipped from V and 1 base from J, the junction kept 1 base outside the gene matches. Germline CDR1 reads KGHDR; CDR2 reads SFDVKD. The CDR3 loop spans 14 amino acids. CDR3 bases: TGTGCCACCAGCGGGACAGGGGGTAACTATGGCTACACCTTC. The encoded protein is CATSGTGGNYGYTF.

This clonotype was seen a few times. The chain couples TRBV27 to TRBJ2-6; tentative D call: TRBD2 (6 bases). V was cut by 8 bases and J by 0 bases, with 8 bases left in between. Germline assignment: CDR1 MNHEY and CDR2 SMNVEV (reference sequence). The CDR3 runs to 14 residues. The CDR3 is CASRGISGANVLTF. The DNA of the CDR3 is TGTGCCAGCCGGGGGATCTCTGGGGCCAACGTCCTGACTTTC. The full variable domain, with the rest looked up from reference TRBV27 and TRBJ2-6, is EAQVTQNPRYLITVTGKKLTVTCSQNMNHEYMSWYRQDPGLGLRQIYYSMNVEVTDKGDVPEGYKVSRKEKRNFPLILESPSPNQTSLYFCASRGISGANVLTFGAGSRLTVL.

V usage is TRBV28 and J usage is TRBJ2-1, with TRBD2 as a possible D gene (6 bases). The CDR3 has 12 amino acids. Germline V CDR1 and CDR2: MDHEN, SYDVKM. V lost 11 bases, J lost 4 bases, and 12 bases lay in between. This CDR3 reads CAAGLHYNEQFF. The DNA for the CDR3 is TGTGCCGCGGGGCTCCATTACAATGAGCAGTTCTTC.

This clonotype was counted many times. The V gene is TRBV24-1, the J gene TRBJ1-1; maybe TRBD1 (5 bases). V was cut by 2 bases and J by 4 bases, with 10 bases left in between. The germline gives CDR1 KGHDR, CDR2 SFDVKD. This CDR3 contains 14 residues. CDR3 region: CATSDSGRPTEAFF. CDR3 in DNA: TGTGCCACCAGTGATTCGGGACGGCCCACTGAAGCTTTCTTT.

A few counts support this clonotype. CDR3 sequence: CASSRVGRQGYEQYF. DNA for the CDR3: TGTGCCAGCAGTAGAGTTGGGAGACAGGGCTACGAGCAGTACTTC. The rearrangement uses TRBV14 and TRBJ2-7; 7 bases align to TRBD1. This CDR3 is built from 15 residues. The germline V gene encodes CDR1 SGHDN and CDR2 FVKESK. J lost 3 bases, V lost 6 bases, and 11 bases had no gene match.

This clonotype turned up a few times. The V and J genes are TRBV18 and TRBJ2-7; 7 bases are shared with TRBD2. The V segment lost 2 bases and the J segment 0 bases; nucleotides outside the gene matches: 10. From germline, CDR1 is KGHSH and CDR2 LQKENI. This CDR3 region has 17 residues. The DNA for the CDR3 is TGTGCCAGCTCACCAGGTTTTGGCGGGAGTAGCTCCTACGAGCAGTACTTC. It encodes CASSPGFGGSSSYEQYF.

This sequence joins TRBV30 and TRBJ1-1; D is ambiguous. Trimming took 4 bases from V and 1 from J, leaving 7 bases between them. This CDR3 is built from 12 residues. CDR1 is GTSNPN, CDR2 SVGIG, per germline (reference sequence). CDR3: CAWTPRNTEAFF. CDR3 DNA sequence: TGTGCCTGGACTCCCAGGAACACTGAAGCTTTCTTT.

This clonotype was seen at least ten times. This chain joins TRBV3-1 and TRBJ2-5; 8 bases agree with TRBD2. The CDR3 sequence is 15 residues long. CDR1 and CDR2 (germline): LGHDT, YNNKEL (reference sequence). The J segment lost 4 bases and the V segment lost 4 bases, leaving 8 bases of the junction unmatched. CDR3 sequence (DNA): TGTGCCAGCAGCCCCGGAGCGGGAGAGGGAGAGACCCAGTACTTC. Encoded protein: CASSPGAGEGETQYF.

This clonotype was seen a few times. This chain joins TRBV3-1 and TRBJ1-2; D uncertain. The V end was cut by 1 base, the J end by 4 bases, with 10 bases between. The CDR3 consists of 14 residues. Germline lookup yields CDR1 LGHDT and CDR2 YNNKEL (reference sequence). CDR3 sequence: CASSQAARIYGYTF. The CDR3 nucleotides read TGTGCCAGCAGCCAAGCTGCCCGGATCTATGGCTACACCTTC.

This clonotype has only a few counts. This chain uses TRBV27 with TRBJ1-1; TRBD1 is a possible D gene (5 bases). V was clipped by 2 bases and J by 3 bases, with 10 bases between them. The CDR3 covers 14 residues. From germline, CDR1 is MNHEY and CDR2 SMNVEV (reference sequence). In nucleotides, the CDR3 is TGTGCCAGCAGTTTACAGGGATCTTACACTGAAGCTTTCTTT. Amino acids: CASSLQGSYTEAFF.

This clonotype was observed at least ten times. The CDR3 ends on some other residue instead of the conserved phenylalanine or tryptophan, so this is likely a read error. The chain carries TRBV7-3 and TRBJ2-2; possible D gene TRBD2, 6 bases. Trimming pared 3 bases from V and 2 bases from J, leaving 7 bases between. This CDR3 contains 14 residues. Germline-derived CDR1 and CDR2 are SGHTA and FQGTGA. The CDR3 loop is CASSFGTNTGELFS. The CDR3 coding sequence is TGTGCCAGCAGCTTTGGGACTAACACCGGGGAGCTGTTTTCT.

This clonotype has a count of ten or more. This chain links TRBV15 with TRBJ1-5, with TRBD1 matching over 7 bases. V was pared by 5 bases and J by 4 bases, with 8 bases of the junction left unmatched. This CDR3 is built from 15 residues. From germline, CDR1 is LNHNV and CDR2 YYDKDF (reference sequence). DNA for the CDR3: TGTGCCACCAGCCCACGCGACAGGGTAAATCAGCCCCAGCATTTT. This sequence encodes CATSPRDRVNQPQHF.